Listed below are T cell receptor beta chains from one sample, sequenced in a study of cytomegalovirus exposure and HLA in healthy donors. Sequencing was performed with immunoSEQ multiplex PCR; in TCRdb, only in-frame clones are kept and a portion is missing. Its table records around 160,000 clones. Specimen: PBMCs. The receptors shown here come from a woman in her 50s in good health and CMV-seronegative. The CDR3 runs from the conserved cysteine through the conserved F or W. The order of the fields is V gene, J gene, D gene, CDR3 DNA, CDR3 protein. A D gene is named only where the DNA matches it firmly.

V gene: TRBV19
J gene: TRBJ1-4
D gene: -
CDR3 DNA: TGTGCCAGTAGTATGGGGCCGACCGTACCTTATGAAAAACTGTTTTTT
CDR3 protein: CASSMGPTVPYEKLFF

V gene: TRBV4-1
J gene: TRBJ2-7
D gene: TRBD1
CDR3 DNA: TGCGCCAGCAGCCAAGCTCAGACAGGGGTCCAATACTACGAGCAGTACTTC
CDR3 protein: CASSQAQTGVQYYEQYF

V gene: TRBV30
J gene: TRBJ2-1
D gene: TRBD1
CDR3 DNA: TGTGCCTGGAGTGGTACAGGGGTTTGGTTCTTC
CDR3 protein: CAWSGTGVWFF

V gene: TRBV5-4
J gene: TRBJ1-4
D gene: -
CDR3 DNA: TGTGCCAGCAGCTTGGACAGGTCTAATGAAAAACTGTTTTTT
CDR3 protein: CASSLDRSNEKLFF

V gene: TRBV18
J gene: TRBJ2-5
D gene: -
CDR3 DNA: TGTGCCAGCTCACCACCGGCGGCAGGGGAAGAGACCCAGTACTTC
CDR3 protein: CASSPPAAGEETQYF

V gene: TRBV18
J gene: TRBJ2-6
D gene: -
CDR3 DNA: TGTGCCAGCTCACCACCGCAGGGTGGAACTGGGGCCAACGTCCTGACTTTC
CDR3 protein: CASSPPQGGTGANVLTF

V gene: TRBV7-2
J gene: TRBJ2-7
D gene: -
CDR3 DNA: TGTGCCAGCAGCTTAGTGAGAGTCCCCTCCTACGAGCAGTACTTC
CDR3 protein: CASSLVRVPSYEQYF

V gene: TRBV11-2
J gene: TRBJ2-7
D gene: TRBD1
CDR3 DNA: TGTGCCAGCAGCTTAGGGACAGGGCACGAGCAGTACTTC
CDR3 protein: CASSLGTGHEQYF

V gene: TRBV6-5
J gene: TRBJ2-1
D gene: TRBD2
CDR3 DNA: TGTGCCAGCAGGAGGACTAGCAGGTATGAGCAGTTCTTC
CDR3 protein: CASRRTSRYEQFF

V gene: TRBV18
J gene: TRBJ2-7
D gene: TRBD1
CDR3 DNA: TGTGCCAGCGCAATTACTTTAACAGGGGACCCCTACGAGCAGTACTTC
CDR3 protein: CASAITLTGDPYEQYF

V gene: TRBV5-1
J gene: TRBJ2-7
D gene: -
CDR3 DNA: TGCGCCAGCAGCTTGGAAATCCGGGACATCTACGAGCAGTACTTC
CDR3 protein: CASSLEIRDIYEQYF

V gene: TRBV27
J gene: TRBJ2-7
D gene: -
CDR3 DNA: TGTGCCAGCAGTTACGGCTTTGGGGAGGTGGGGTACGAGCAGTACTTC
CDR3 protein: CASSYGFGEVGYEQYF

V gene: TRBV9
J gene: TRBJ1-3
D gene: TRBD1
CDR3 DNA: TGTGCCAGCAGCCTAAGGACAGGAGCCAACTCTGGAAACACCATATATTTT
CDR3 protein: CASSLRTGANSGNTIYF

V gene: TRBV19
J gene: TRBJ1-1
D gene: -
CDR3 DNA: TGTGCCAGTAGTATGCGTGGGCGTTGGGTGAACACTGAAGCTTTCTTT
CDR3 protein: CASSMRGRWVNTEAFF

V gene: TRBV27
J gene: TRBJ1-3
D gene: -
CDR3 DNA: TGTGCCAGCAGAAGCCGTGAGGCCTCTGGAAACACCATATATTTT
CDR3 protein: CASRSREASGNTIYF

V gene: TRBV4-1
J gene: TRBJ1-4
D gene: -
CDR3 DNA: TGCGCCAGCAGCCAAGTTGTAAATGAAAAACTGTTTTTT
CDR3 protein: CASSQVVNEKLFF

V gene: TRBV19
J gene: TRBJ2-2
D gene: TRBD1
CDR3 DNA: TGTGCCAGTGGACAGGGGGGGAACACCGGGGAGCTGTTTTTT
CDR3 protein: CASGQGGNTGELFF

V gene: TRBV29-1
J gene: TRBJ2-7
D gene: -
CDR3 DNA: TGCAGCGTTGTTGGGGGCAGATGGGGCTCCTACGAGCAGTACTTC
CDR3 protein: CSVVGGRWGSYEQYF

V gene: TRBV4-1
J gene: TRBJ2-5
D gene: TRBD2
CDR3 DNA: TGCGCCAGCAGCCAAACGGGACTACCACAAGAGACCCAGTACTTC
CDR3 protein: CASSQTGLPQETQYF

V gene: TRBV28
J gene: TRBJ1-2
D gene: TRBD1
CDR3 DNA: TGTGCCAGCAAGGAAGGGGGCGATTATTATGGCTACACCTTC
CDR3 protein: CASKEGGDYYGYTF

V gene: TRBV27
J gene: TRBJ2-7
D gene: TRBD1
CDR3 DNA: TGTGCCAGCAAAGCAGGGGGCTCCTACGAGCAGTACTTC
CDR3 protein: CASKAGGSYEQYF

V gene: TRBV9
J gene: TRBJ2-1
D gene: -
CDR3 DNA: TGTGCCAGCAGCACTCTCGGTGAGCAGTTCTTC
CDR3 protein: CASSTLGEQFF

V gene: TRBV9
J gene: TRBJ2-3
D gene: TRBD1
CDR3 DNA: TGTGCCAGCAGCCCCCGGACAGGGGACGACACAGATACGCAGTATTTT
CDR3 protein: CASSPRTGDDTDTQYF

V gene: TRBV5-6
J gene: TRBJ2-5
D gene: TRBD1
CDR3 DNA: TGTGCCAGCAGGAGTAGGACAGGGGGCGTGGAGACCCAGTACTTC
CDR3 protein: CASRSRTGGVETQYF

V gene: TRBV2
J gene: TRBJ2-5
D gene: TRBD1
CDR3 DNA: TGTGCCAGCAGCACCGGACAGGGTGGGCTAGGTGGACAAGAGACCCAGTACTTC
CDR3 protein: CASSTGQGGLGGQETQYF

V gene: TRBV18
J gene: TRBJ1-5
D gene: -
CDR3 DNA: TGTGCCAGCTCACCACAGGGAGGAGGAAGCAATCAGCCCCAGCATTTT
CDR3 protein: CASSPQGGGSNQPQHF

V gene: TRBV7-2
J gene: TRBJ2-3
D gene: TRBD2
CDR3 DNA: TGTGCCAGCAGCATATATATGACTAGCGGAGGGGTGTATTTT
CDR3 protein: CASSIYMTSGGVYF

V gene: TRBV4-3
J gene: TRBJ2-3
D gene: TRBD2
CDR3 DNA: TGCGCCAGCAGCCCCGTAGCGGGAGGGATCACAGATACGCAGTATTTT
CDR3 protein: CASSPVAGGITDTQYF

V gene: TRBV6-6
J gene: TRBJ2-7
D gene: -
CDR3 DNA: TGTGCCAGCAGTTACAGCGACAGCTACGAGCAGTACTTC
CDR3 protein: CASSYSDSYEQYF